The 18 T cell receptor beta chains presented below share a single source sample, sequenced in a study of Graves' ophthalmopathy and Graves' hyperthyroidism. Using RNA transcripts, the TCR beta CDR3 regions were amplified. RT-PCR was first run with HTBI primers, then multiplex PCR in a second round. TCRdb analysed the multiplex PCR reads with MiXCR anew, one entry per CDR3 protein. This table holds about half a million distinct CDR3 sequences, around 15% found once. Sequences were obtained from blood. These receptors were obtained from a woman aged 30 to 39 with Graves' ophthalmopathy.

This clonotype was picked up many times. V and J are TRBV7-9 and TRBJ1-2, with a tentative D call TRBD1 (5 bases). The CDR3 runs to 15 residues. The germline V gene has CDR1 SEHNR and CDR2 FQNEAQ (reference sequence). V lost 0 bases, J lost 10 bases, and 18 bases lay in between. The CDR3 sequence is CASSLASVKGIVYTF. CDR3 nucleotide sequence: TGTGCCAGCAGCTTAGCCTCGGTTAAGGGGATAGTCTACACCTTC.

J is TRBJ2-7 and V is TRBV3-1; 7 bases agree with TRBD2. The junction had 9 bases not matched to a gene; V was cut back by 4 bases and J by 6 bases. This CDR3 comprises 14 residues. CDR1 LGHDT and CDR2 YNNKEL come from the germline V gene (reference sequence). Here the CDR3 DNA reads TGTGCCAGCAGCCCGCAAACATCGGGAGGCGAGCAGTACTTC. It specifies CASSPQTSGGEQYF.

Many counts were recorded for this clonotype. The chain is built from TRBV28 and TRBJ1-3, with unresolved D. The CDR3 runs to 15 residues. Trimming pared 7 bases from V and 4 bases from J, leaving 17 bases between. Germline CDR1 MDHEN, CDR2 SYDVKM. The CDR3 reads CASNTGPLSGNTIYF. The CDR3 DNA sequence: TGTGCCAGCAATACCGGGCCCCTTAGCGGAAACACCATATATTTT. The variable domain in full, completed from reference TRBV28 and TRBJ1-3, reads DVKVTQSSRYLVKRTGEKVFLECVQDMDHENMFWYRQDPGLGLRLIYFSYDVKMKEKGDIPEGYSVSREKKERFSLILESASTNQTSMYLCASNTGPLSGNTIYFGEGSWLTVV.

This clonotype was detected many times. V is TRBV12-5 and J is TRBJ1-5, with 8 bases matching TRBD1. Germline V lookup: CDR1 LGHNT, CDR2 FRNRAP. The trim removed 5 bases at V and 2 bases at J, leaving 17 bases unmatched. The CDR3 consists of 19 residues. The CDR3 region has the DNA TGTGCTAGTGGTCCGGGTACGCCGGGCAGGGGGCTGGGCAATCAGCCCCAGCATTTT. This translates into CASGPGTPGRGLGNQPQHF.

In DNA, the CDR3 is TGTGCCAGCAGCCCCCCCGCGGTCCCACCCTACGAGCAGTACTTC. This encodes CASSPPAVPPYEQYF. The chain recombines TRBV7-2 with TRBJ2-7; D is unclear. Between the trimmed V and J ends, which lost 5 bases and 2 bases, there was a span of 16 bases. This CDR3 is built from 15 residues. CDR1 SGHTA and CDR2 FQGNSA come from the germline V gene.

This clonotype was counted many times. The chain recombines TRBV7-3 with TRBJ2-2; D is possibly TRBD2 (6 bases). V was shortened by 5 bases and J by 6 bases, with 13 bases between the two germline ends. CDR1 SGHTA and CDR2 FQGTGA come from the germline V gene. There are 14 residues in the CDR3. The CDR3 DNA reads as TGTGCCAGCAGCCCGTCTAGCGCGCCCGGGGAGCTGTTTTTT. Translation gives CASSPSSAPGELFF.

This clonotype was observed at least ten times. The rearrangement joins TRBV20-1 to TRBJ2-5; possibly TRBD1 for D (5 bases). Germline V gives CDR1 DFQATT, CDR2 SNEGSKA (reference sequence). Between the trimmed V and J ends, which lost 1 base and 2 bases, there was a span of 23 bases. The CDR3 loop spans 18 amino acids. The CDR3 nucleotides read TGCAGTGCTAGAGTTTATCCCCCGTTGACAGCCCCGCAAGAGACCCAGTACTTC. Translation gives CSARVYPPLTAPQETQYF.

This clonotype was detected many times. J is TRBJ1-6 and V is TRBV28; D not certain. V lost 6 bases, J lost 5 bases, and 11 bases lay in between. Germline V CDR1 and CDR2: MDHEN, SYDVKM. There are 14 residues in the CDR3. CDR3 DNA: TGTGCCAGCAGCCCCGTAAATAATAATTCACCCCTCCACTTT. It encodes CASSPVNNNSPLHF. The full variable domain, in which reference TRBV28 and TRBJ1-6 provide the parts outside the CDR3, is DVKVTQSSRYLVKRTGEKVFLECVQDMDHENMFWYRQDPGLGLRLIYFSYDVKMKEKGDIPEGYSVSREKKERFSLILESASTNQTSMYLCASSPVNNNSPLHFGNGTRLTVT.

The genes are TRBV5-1 and TRBJ2-5; D possibly corresponds to TRBD2 (6 bases). The CDR3 spans 14 residues. Germline V gene sequence: CDR1 SGHRS, CDR2 YFSETQ. Trimming took 0 bases from V and 3 from J, leaving 9 bases between them. The CDR3 is CASSLVLAEETQYF. CDR3 bases: TGCGCCAGCAGCTTGGTATTAGCGGAAGAGACCCAGTACTTC.

There are many counts of this clonotype. The chain carries TRBV10-1 and TRBJ1-5; no firm D call. V lost 2 bases and J 2 bases, leaving 16 bases between the germline ends. CDR1 is WNHNN and CDR2 is SYGVQD in the germline V gene (reference sequence). There are 17 residues in the CDR3. The DNA for the CDR3 is TGCGCCAGCAGTGAGGGTCTAGTCCAGAGGGGCAATCAGCCCCAGCATTTT. Protein sequence: CASSEGLVQRGNQPQHF.

This clonotype came up many times. The genes are TRBV12-3 or TRBV12-4 and TRBJ1-2; D may be TRBD1 (5 bases). The CDR3 has 13 residues. The chain's CDR3 is CVSNGGNDYGYTF. The CDR3 DNA reads TGTGTCTCGAACGGGGGGAATGACTATGGCTACACCTTC.

At least ten counts were recorded for this clonotype. The rearrangement uses TRBV5-1 and TRBJ1-1; D is ambiguous. V lost 3 bases and J lost 5, with 11 bases in between. Germline-derived CDR1 and CDR2 are SGHRS and YFSETQ. There are 13 residues in the CDR3. The CDR3 sequence is CASSSPPRTEAFF. DNA for the CDR3: TGCGCCAGCAGCTCCCCACCGAGGACTGAAGCTTTCTTT.

This clonotype was observed many times. This rearrangement joins TRBV7-8 to TRBJ2-5, with 12 bases identical to TRBD2. The V gene's germline CDR1 is SGHVS and CDR2 FQNEAQ. Trimming took 4 bases from V and 4 from J; bases not matched to a gene: 13. CDR3 size: 18 residues. The CDR3 sequence is CASSSPLLAGGIGETQYF. As DNA, the CDR3 is TGTGCCAGCAGCTCCCCGTTACTAGCGGGGGGTATAGGAGAGACCCAGTACTTC.

A remark on this clonotype: This may be a read error, as it is one base from a much larger clone. As the CDR3 is not closed by the conserved phenylalanine or tryptophan, this likely results from a read error. The chain combines TRBV20-1 with TRBJ2-7; 7 bases line up with TRBD1. Germline assignment: CDR1 DFQATT and CDR2 SNEGSKA (reference sequence). Trimming removed 0 bases from V and 2 bases from J; junction bases left unmatched: 4. This CDR3 contains 14 residues. The CDR3 loop reads CSAREDRITYEQYY. The CDR3 DNA reads TGCAGTGCTAGAGAGGACAGGATTACCTACGAGCAGTACTAC.

This clonotype turned up a few times. A read error may explain this, as a much larger clone is one base away. The CDR3 sequence: CASSFRISYEQCF. The CDR3 coding sequence is TGTGCCAGCAGTTTTAGGATTAGCTACGAGCAGTGCTTC. The genes are TRBV27 and TRBJ2-7; no reliable D call. Per the germline V gene, CDR1 is MNHEY and CDR2 is SMNVEV (reference sequence). The CDR3 sequence is 13 residues long.

CDR3 coding DNA: TGCAGTGCTAGAGACGGGACACGGGGCTACACCTTC. Protein product: CSARDGTRGYTF. The chain is built from TRBV20-1 and TRBJ1-2, with D possibly TRBD1 on 6 matching bases. CDR1 and CDR2 from the germline V gene are DFQATT and SNEGSKA (reference sequence). Trimming took 0 bases from V and 8 from J, leaving 10 bases between them. The CDR3 has 12 amino acids.

This chain links TRBV6-1 with TRBJ2-7; the D is unclear. Trimming took 7 bases from V and 2 from J, leaving 12 bases between them. The CDR3 totals 13 residues. Germline values: CDR1 MNHNS, CDR2 SASEGT. The CDR3 DNA reads as TGTGCCAGCACCCCGGACGGAGCCTACGAGCAGTACTTC. It is translated as CASTPDGAYEQYF.

The J gene is TRBJ2-5, the V gene TRBV27; 8 nucleotides line up with TRBD2. The germline CDR1 and CDR2 sequences are MNHEY and SMNVEV (reference sequence). V trimming: 6 bases; J trimming: 5 bases; junction bases outside the gene matches: 5. CDR3 length equals 13 residues. The CDR3 region has the DNA TGTGCCAGCAGGATTTCTAGCGGGGAGACCCAGTACTTC. Its translation is CASRISSGETQYF.